These 10 T cell receptor beta chains came from one sample sequenced in a study of radiation and T cells in renal cell carcinoma. Assay used: immunoSEQ multiplex PCR; TCRdb lists only in-frame clones, some missing. Of 95,000 to 150,000 clones in the sample, about 81% were seen once. As for time point: blood 2 weeks post-SBRT. The treatment is: 15 Gy SBRT to primary tumor, nephrectomy 4 weeks later. The specimen was blood, collected from a patient whose treatment included radiotherapy and nephrectomy. The receptors were gathered from a man aged 50 to 60 with renal cell carcinoma.

This clone turned up a few times. The chain uses TRBV10-3 and TRBJ2-1, with TRBD1 matching over 9 bases. V lost 9 bases and J lost 9; bases outside the gene matches: 6. Germline V gene data show CDR1 as ENHRY and CDR2 as SYGVKD. CDR3 length: 12 residues. The CDR3, as DNA: TGTGCCATAAACAAGGGACAGGGTGAGCAGTTCTTC. Translated: CAINKGQGEQFF.

The chain is built from TRBV12-5 and TRBJ1-6; no definite D call. Between the trimmed V and J ends, which lost 1 base and 10 bases, there was a span of 8 bases. CDR3 length: 13 amino acids. Germline V lookup: CDR1 LGHNT, CDR2 FRNRAP. This chain's CDR3 is CASGLAVGSPLHF. The CDR3, as DNA: TGTGCTAGTGGTTTGGCTGTGGGGTCACCCCTCCACTTT.

The chain joins TRBV4-3 to TRBJ2-7; D is unclear. CDR1 LGHNA and CDR2 YSLEER come from the germline V gene. The length of the CDR3 is 15 residues. V lost 1 base and J 3 bases, leaving 13 bases between the germline ends. CDR3 sequence: CASSQGVSRIYEQYF. The CDR3 DNA sequence: TGCGCCAGCAGCCAAGGGGTTTCAAGGATCTACGAGCAGTACTTC.

The chain joins TRBV15 to TRBJ2-5; 8 bases map to TRBD1. This CDR3 comprises 14 residues. Germline loops: CDR1 LNHNV, CDR2 YYDKDF (reference sequence). V shed 2 bases, J shed 2 bases, and the junction held 1 base outside the gene matches. Written as DNA, the CDR3 is TGTGCCACCAGCAGAAACAGGGGGCAAGAGACCCAGTACTTC. This codes for CATSRNRGQETQYF.

The chain combines TRBV2 with TRBJ2-1; either TRBD1 or TRBD2 may fit D (5 bases each). This CDR3 has 15 residues. V was shortened by 8 bases and J by 0 bases, with 14 bases between the two germline ends. Germline CDR1 is SNHLY and CDR2 is FYNNEI. The CDR3 is CASSPGTNSYNEQFF. The CDR3 DNA reads TGTGCCAGCTCCCCTGGGACCAACTCCTACAATGAGCAGTTCTTC.

This clone occurred a few times. This chain joins TRBV30 and TRBJ1-2; perhaps TRBD1 as D (6 bases). There are 13 residues in the CDR3. V lost 5 bases to trimming and J lost 2 bases, with 12 bases between them. Germline lookup yields CDR1 GTSNPN and CDR2 SVGIG (reference sequence). The CDR3, as DNA: TGTGCCTGGTACAGGGTATCGAACTATGGCTACACCTTC. Its protein product is CAWYRVSNYGYTF.

V usage is TRBV15 and J usage is TRBJ1-2; 9 nucleotides line up with TRBD1. The CDR3 loop spans 15 amino acids. Germline V gene lookup returns CDR1 LNHNV and CDR2 YYDKDF (reference sequence). J was trimmed by 2 bases and V by 0 bases; bases with no gene match: 1. The CDR3 nucleotides read TGTGCCACCAGCAGAGATGGGACAGGGAACTATGGCTACACCTTC. It is translated as CATSRDGTGNYGYTF.

The CDR3 coding sequence is TGCGCCAGCAGCCAAGAATCACTAGCGGGGACGAACACCGGGGAGCTGTTTTTT. Residues: CASSQESLAGTNTGELFF. This chain links TRBV4-1 with TRBJ2-2; 10 nucleotides agree with TRBD2. From germline, CDR1 is MGHRA and CDR2 YSYEKL. V dropped 0 bases and J dropped 0; count of bases not matched to a gene: 4. This CDR3 contains 18 residues.

The V and J genes are TRBV13 and TRBJ1-1; possibly TRBD1 for D (6 bases). This CDR3 region has 15 residues. Germline V gives CDR1 PRHDT, CDR2 FYEKMQ (reference sequence). V dropped 1 base and J dropped 5 bases, with 14 bases sitting between them. Written as DNA, the CDR3 is TGTGCCAGCAGCTTAGATGGGGGGCGGCGTACTGAAGCTTTCTTT. It codes for CASSLDGGRRTEAFF.

This sequence joins TRBV7-9 and TRBJ2-7; a possible D gene is TRBD1 (5 bases). V was cut by 4 bases and J by 0 bases, with 10 bases left in between. CDR1 is SEHNR, CDR2 FQNEAQ, per germline (reference sequence). CDR3 size: 14 residues. CDR3 residues: CASSSQQDSYEQYF. In nucleotides, the CDR3 is TGTGCCAGCAGCTCCCAACAGGACTCCTACGAGCAGTACTTC.